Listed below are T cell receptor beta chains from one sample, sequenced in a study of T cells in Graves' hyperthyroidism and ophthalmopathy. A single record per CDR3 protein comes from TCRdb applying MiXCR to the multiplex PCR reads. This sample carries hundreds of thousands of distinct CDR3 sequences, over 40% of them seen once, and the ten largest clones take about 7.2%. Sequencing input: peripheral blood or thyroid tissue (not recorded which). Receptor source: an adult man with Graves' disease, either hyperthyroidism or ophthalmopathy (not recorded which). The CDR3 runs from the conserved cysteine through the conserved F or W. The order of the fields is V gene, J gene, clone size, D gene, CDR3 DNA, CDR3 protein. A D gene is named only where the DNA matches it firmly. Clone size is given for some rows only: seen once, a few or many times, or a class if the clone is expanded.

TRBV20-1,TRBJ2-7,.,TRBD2,TGCAGTGCTAGACTAGCGGGAGACTACGAGCAGTACTTC,CSARLAGDYEQYF
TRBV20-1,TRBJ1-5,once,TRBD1,TGCAGTGCTAGAGAGGGACAGGCCGTAGGGCCCCAGCATTTT,CSAREGQAVGPQHF
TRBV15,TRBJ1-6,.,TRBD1,TGTGCCACCAGCAGAGGGGACAGGGCAGGAGTATGGAATTCACCCCTCCACTTT,CATSRGDRAGVWNSPLHF
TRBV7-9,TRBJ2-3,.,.,TGTGCCAGCAGCCTCCATTCCCGCACAGATACGCAGTATTTT,CASSLHSRTDTQYF
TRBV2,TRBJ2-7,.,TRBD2,TGTGCCAGCAGTTACTCGATCGCTAGCGGGAGGGCCGAGCAGTACTTC,CASSYSIASGRAEQYF
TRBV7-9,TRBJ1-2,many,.,TGTGCCAGCAGCGGGGAGCAATTGAACTATGGCTACACCTTC,CASSGEQLNYGYTF
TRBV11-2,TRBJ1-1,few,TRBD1,TGTGCCAGCAGCCGGGACAGGGTTAACACTGAAGCTTCCTTT,CASSRDRVNTEASF
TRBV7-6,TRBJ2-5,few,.,TGTGCCAGCAGCCCAGAACCATTAGGACAAGGTCAAGAGACCCAGTACTTC,CASSPEPLGQGQETQYF
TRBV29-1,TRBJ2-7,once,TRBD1,TGCAGCGTGGCGGGACAGGGGGACTACGAGCAGTACTTC,CSVAGQGDYEQYF
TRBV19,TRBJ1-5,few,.,TGTGCCTCCCGATACGGGGGGGGTCAGCCCCAGCATTTT,CASRYGGGQPQHF
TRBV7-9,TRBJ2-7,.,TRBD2,TGTGCCAGCAGTTTGAGGGCCGGGACTAGCAACTACGAGCAGTACTTC,CASSLRAGTSNYEQYF
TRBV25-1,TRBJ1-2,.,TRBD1,TGTGCCAGCAGTTTGCTAGGACAGGGGGGTGGCAGCACCTTC,CASSLLGQGGGSTF
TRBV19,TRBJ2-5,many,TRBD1,TGTGCCAGTAGCTCTGGGACAGGGGGTGGTGAGACCCAGTACTTC,CASSSGTGGGETQYF
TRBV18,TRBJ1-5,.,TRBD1,TGTGCCAGCTCAGCTCGACAGGGGAGTAGTCAGCCCCAGCATTTT,CASSARQGSSQPQHF
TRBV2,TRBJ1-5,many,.,TGTGCCAGCAACGAGGGGTATCAGCCCCAGCATTTT,CASNEGYQPQHF
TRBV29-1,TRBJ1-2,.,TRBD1,TGCAGCGTTGAGTCCTCAGGACAGGCGAAGTTGTATGGCTACACCTTC,CSVESSGQAKLYGYTF
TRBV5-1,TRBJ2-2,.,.,TGCGCCAGCATGAAGGGAGACACCGGGGAGCTGTTTTTT,CASMKGDTGELFF
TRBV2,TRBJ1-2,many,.,TGTGCCAGCACCGGGTGGGGGGGGGACTATGGCTACACCTTC,CASTGWGGDYGYTF